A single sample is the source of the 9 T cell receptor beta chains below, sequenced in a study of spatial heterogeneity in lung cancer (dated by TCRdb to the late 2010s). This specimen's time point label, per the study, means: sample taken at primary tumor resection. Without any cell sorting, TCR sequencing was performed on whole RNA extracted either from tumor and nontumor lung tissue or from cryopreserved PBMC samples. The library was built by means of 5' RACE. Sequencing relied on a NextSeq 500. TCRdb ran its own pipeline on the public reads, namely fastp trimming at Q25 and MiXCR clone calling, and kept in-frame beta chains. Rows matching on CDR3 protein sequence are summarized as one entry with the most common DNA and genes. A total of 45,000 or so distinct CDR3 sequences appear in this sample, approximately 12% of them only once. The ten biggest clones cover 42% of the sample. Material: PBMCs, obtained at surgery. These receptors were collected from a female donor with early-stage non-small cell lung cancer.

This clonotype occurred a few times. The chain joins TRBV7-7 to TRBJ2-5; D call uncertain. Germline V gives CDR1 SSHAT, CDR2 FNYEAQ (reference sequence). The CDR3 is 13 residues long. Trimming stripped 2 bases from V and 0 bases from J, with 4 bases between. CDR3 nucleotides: TGTGCCAGCAGCTTAACCTACCAAGAGACCCAGTACTTC. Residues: CASSLTYQETQYF. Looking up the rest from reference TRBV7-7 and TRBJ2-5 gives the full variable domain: GAGVSQSPRYKVTKRGQDVTLRCDPISSHATLYWYQQALGQGPEFLTYFNYEAQPDKSGLPSDRFSAERPEGSISTLTIQRTEQRDSAMYRCASSLTYQETQYFGPGTRLLVL.

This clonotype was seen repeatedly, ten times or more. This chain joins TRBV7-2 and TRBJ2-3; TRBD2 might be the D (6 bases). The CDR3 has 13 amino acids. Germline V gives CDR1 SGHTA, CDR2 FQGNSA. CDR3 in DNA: TGTGCGTCCGCTGCGGGGTCCACAGATACGCAGTATTTT. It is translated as CASAAGSTDTQYF.

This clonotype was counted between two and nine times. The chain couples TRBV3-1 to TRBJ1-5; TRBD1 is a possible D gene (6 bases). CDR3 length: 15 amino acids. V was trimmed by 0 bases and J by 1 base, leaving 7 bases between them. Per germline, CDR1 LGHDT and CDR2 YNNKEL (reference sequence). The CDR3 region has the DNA TGTGCCAGCAGCCAAGAAGGGGGGAGCAATCAGCCCCAGCATTTT. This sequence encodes CASSQEGGSNQPQHF.

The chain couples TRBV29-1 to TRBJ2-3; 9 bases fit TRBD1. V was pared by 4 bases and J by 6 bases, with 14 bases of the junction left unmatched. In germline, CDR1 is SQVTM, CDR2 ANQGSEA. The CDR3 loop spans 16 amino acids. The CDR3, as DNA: TGCAGCGTTGTGGGGGGAGTGGGACAGGGTTGGGATACGCAGTATTTT. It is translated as CSVVGGVGQGWDTQYF.

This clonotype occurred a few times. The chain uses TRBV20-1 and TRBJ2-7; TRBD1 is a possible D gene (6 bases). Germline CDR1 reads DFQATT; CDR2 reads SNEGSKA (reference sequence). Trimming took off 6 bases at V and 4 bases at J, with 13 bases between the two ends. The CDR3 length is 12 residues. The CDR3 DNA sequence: TGCAGTGCCAGGGGCAGCTTTTACGAGCAGTACTTC. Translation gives CSARGSFYEQYF.

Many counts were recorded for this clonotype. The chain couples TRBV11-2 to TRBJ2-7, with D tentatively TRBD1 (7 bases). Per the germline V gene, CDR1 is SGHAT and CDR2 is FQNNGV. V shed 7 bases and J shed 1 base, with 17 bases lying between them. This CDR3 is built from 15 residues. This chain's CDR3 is CASNRQGGGSYEQYF. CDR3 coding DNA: TGTGCCAGCAACAGACAGGGTGGGGGGTCCTACGAGCAGTACTTC.

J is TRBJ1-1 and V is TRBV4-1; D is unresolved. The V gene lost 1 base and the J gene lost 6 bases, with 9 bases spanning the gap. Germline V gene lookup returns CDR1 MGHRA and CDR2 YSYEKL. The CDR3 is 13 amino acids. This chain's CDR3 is CASSQGYGPEAFF. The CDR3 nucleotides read TGCGCCAGCAGCCAAGGTTACGGGCCTGAAGCTTTCTTT.

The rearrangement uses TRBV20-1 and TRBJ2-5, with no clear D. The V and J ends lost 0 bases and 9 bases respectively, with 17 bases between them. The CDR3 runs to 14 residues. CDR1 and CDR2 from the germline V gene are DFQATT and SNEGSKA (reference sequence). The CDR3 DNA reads TGCAGTGCTAGAGATCCACGCCTAATTGACTCCCAGTACTTC. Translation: CSARDPRLIDSQYF.

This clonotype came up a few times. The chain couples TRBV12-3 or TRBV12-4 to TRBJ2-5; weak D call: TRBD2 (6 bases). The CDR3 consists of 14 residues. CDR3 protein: CATSPGGFGETQYF. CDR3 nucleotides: TGTGCGACCTCCCCTGGGGGGTTTGGAGAGACCCAGTACTTC.